The following is a T cell receptor (beta chain) sequence with its context. Antigen specificity is unknown. TCRdb's table, derived via immunoSEQ multiplex PCR, lists solely in-frame clones and lacks some. The top ten hold about 7.7% of the sample, which has about 40,000 clones, around 66% seen once. The data derive from a study of vaccination effects on CD4 cells after COVID-19. As for the study in general: Peptides at approximately 10 ug/ml and IL-2 at about 9.3 IU/ml were added to two million PBMC per well.

When around 10 days of culture had elapsed, CD4+ T cells were isolated. The vaccine given was either BNT162b2 or mRNA-1273, in two doses. At days 3 and 7, half of the medium was exchanged for IL-2 medium. Germline V CDR1 and CDR2: MNHEY, SVGAGI. The CDR3 is 12 residues long. Trimming cost V 7 bases and J 1 base, with 8 bases left between them. This specimen was CD4+ T cells from PBMCs cultured without peptide, taken after COVID-19 vaccination. The chain joins TRBV6-5 to TRBJ2-7; D is ambiguous. This TCR derives from a human donor who received a COVID-19 vaccine. The CDR3 reads CASMSGSYEQYF. The CDR3 DNA reads as TGTGCCAGCATGTCCGGATCCTACGAGCAGTACTTC.